Below, 13 T cell receptor beta chains from the same sample are listed, as sequenced in a study of shared clonotypes between healthy human individuals (dated by TCRdb to about 2020). The library was built by means of the immunoSEQ multiplex PCR assay. Imported from immuneACCESS, the table was reduced by TCRdb to in-frame sequences with V and J called. These copies leave out some clones; in studies compared against another copy, an unresolved V gene accounts for under half, and the cause of the remainder is not known. The sample profile shows a few million clones; approximately 93% of them were found once. The ten largest clones represent about 0.41% of the sample. The sample comprised naive CD4+ T cells from PBMCs. Reading the label with the study, this specimen's cell subset or site is: CD45RA+ positively selected. Every receptor here comes from a man in his late teens or twenties in good health. Some clones in this sample may be carry-over from other donors' samples.

The chain recombines TRBV28 with TRBJ1-1, with D tentatively TRBD1 (6 bases). CDR3 size: 15 residues. The germline V gene has CDR1 MDHEN and CDR2 SYDVKM. Trimming removed 8 bases from V and 5 bases from J, with 21 bases in between. CDR3 residues: CASLMWGPHITEAFF. CDR3 DNA: TGTGCCAGCCTAATGTGGGGGCCGCACATTACTGAAGCTTTCTTT. Full variable domain (missing parts from reference TRBV28 and TRBJ1-1): DVKVTQSSRYLVKRTGEKVFLECVQDMDHENMFWYRQDPGLGLRLIYFSYDVKMKEKGDIPEGYSVSREKKERFSLILESASTNQTSMYLCASLMWGPHITEAFFGQGTRLTVV.

This chain joins TRBV6-5 and TRBJ1-6; a possible D gene is TRBD1 (6 bases). V lost 10 bases to trimming and J lost 3 bases, with 16 bases between them. The CDR3 is made up of 15 amino acids. Germline V gene sequence: CDR1 MNHEY, CDR2 SVGAGI. The CDR3 DNA sequence: TGTGCCACCCGACGGGGGGCCGTCTATAATTCACCCCTCCACTTT. Translating it yields CATRRGAVYNSPLHF.

CDR3 bases: TGTGCCGCTCTAAAGGGGGGAGCTGGGTTCGGGGCCAACGTCCTGACTTTC. Its translation is CAALKGGAGFGANVLTF. The chain combines TRBV28 with TRBJ2-6; D possibly matches TRBD1 or TRBD2 (6 bases each). The CDR3 is 17 amino acids. V dropped 11 bases and J dropped 4 bases, with 24 bases sitting between them. From germline, CDR1 is MDHEN and CDR2 SYDVKM.

CDR3 bases: TGCGCCAGCAGCCAAGAATCGGTACAGGGAAACACTGAAGCTTTCTTT. It yields the protein CASSQESVQGNTEAFF. J is TRBJ1-1 and V is TRBV4-1; perhaps TRBD1 as D (6 bases). This CDR3 contains 16 residues. Germline-derived CDR1 and CDR2 are MGHRA and YSYEKL. V lost 0 bases, J lost 2 bases, and 13 bases lay in between.

The sample holds one count of this clone. The genes are TRBV5-5 and TRBJ2-3; D unresolved. The germline V gene has CDR1 SGHKS and CDR2 YYEKEE (reference sequence). Between the trimmed V and J ends, which lost 7 bases and 0 bases, there was a span of 12 bases. The CDR3 runs to 14 residues. The CDR3 reads CASLSVSSTDTQYF. The CDR3 coding sequence is TGTGCCAGCTTGTCGGTGTCTAGCACAGATACGCAGTATTTT.

This clone was recorded only once. The sample holds other DNA sequences that translate to the same CDR3. The chain carries TRBV5-1 and TRBJ1-5; TRBD1 aligns across 7 bases. After removal of 4 bases from V and 4 bases from J, the junction contained 5 bases not matched to a gene. Germline CDR1 is SGHRS and CDR2 is YFSETQ. The CDR3 runs 14 residues. The CDR3 DNA reads as TGCGCCAGCAGCCCAGGGACAGTTAATCAGCCCCAGCATTTT. Translated, it gives CASSPGTVNQPQHF.

The chain uses TRBV28 and TRBJ2-7; 8 bases agree with TRBD2. CDR3 length: 15 amino acids. Germline CDR1 and CDR2: MDHEN and SYDVKM. V shed 5 bases and J 0 bases; nucleotides not matched to a gene: 6. CDR3: CASSVFGGASYEQYF. CDR3 bases: TGTGCCAGCAGTGTTTTCGGGGGGGCCTCCTACGAGCAGTACTTC. The whole variable domain, remainder taken from reference TRBV28 and TRBJ2-7, is DVKVTQSSRYLVKRTGEKVFLECVQDMDHENMFWYRQDPGLGLRLIYFSYDVKMKEKGDIPEGYSVSREKKERFSLILESASTNQTSMYLCASSVFGGASYEQYFGPGTRLTVT.

The chain links TRBV9 to TRBJ1-5, with D possibly matching TRBD1 (5 bases). The V end was cut by 0 bases, the J end by 6 bases, with 13 bases between. There are 15 residues in the CDR3. Germline lookup yields CDR1 SGDLS and CDR2 YYNGEE. CDR3 nucleotide sequence: TGTGCCAGCAGCGTAGGCAGGGACGCAAGTCAGCCCCAGCATTTT. It yields the protein CASSVGRDASQPQHF. Full variable domain (outside the CDR3, taken from reference TRBV9 and TRBJ1-5): DSGVTQTPKHLITATGQRVTLRCSPRSGDLSVYWYQQSLDQGLQFLIQYYNGEERAKGNILERFSAQQFPDLHSELNLSSLELGDSALYFCASSVGRDASQPQHFGDGTRLSIL.

CDR3 nucleotide sequence: TGTGCCACCAGCAGTGGGAATAACTATGGCTACACCTTC. It translates to CATSSGNNYGYTF. The chain has TRBV15 and TRBJ1-2; D gene ambiguous. The CDR3 loop spans 13 amino acids. V dropped 3 bases and J dropped 1 base, with 6 bases sitting between them. The V gene's germline CDR1 is LNHNV and CDR2 YYDKDF (reference sequence).

J is TRBJ2-1 and V is TRBV11-2, with 11 positions matching TRBD2. V gave up 6 bases and J gave up 5 bases; unmatched junction bases: 6. The germline V gene has CDR1 SGHAT and CDR2 FQNNGV. CDR3 length: 15 amino acids. CDR3 in DNA: TGTGCCAGCAGTACTAGCGGGAGTTTCGACAATGAGCAGTTCTTC. Amino acid sequence: CASSTSGSFDNEQFF.

Notes on this clone: This specimen includes other DNA sequences encoding the same CDR3. The rearrangement uses TRBV2 and TRBJ1-1; D gene unclear. CDR3 length equals 13 residues. Germline loops: CDR1 SNHLY, CDR2 FYNNEI. V shed 6 bases and J shed 0 bases, with 8 bases lying between them. CDR3 nucleotides: TGTGCCAGCAGCGGAAACATGAACACTGAAGCTTTCTTT. This translates into CASSGNMNTEAFF. The entire variable domain, with the rest obtained from reference TRBV2 and TRBJ1-1, is as follows: EPEVTQTPSHQVTQMGQEVILRCVPISNHLYFYWYRQILGQKVEFLVSFYNNEISEKSEIFDDQFSVERPDGSNFTLKIRSTKLEDSAMYFCASSGNMNTEAFFGQGTRLTVV.

This rearrangement joins TRBV11-3 to TRBJ2-2; 13 nucleotides line up with TRBD2. This CDR3 has 19 amino acids. CDR1 and CDR2 from the germline V gene are SGHNT and YENEEA. V lost 2 bases, J lost 4 bases, and 10 bases stayed unmatched. The CDR3 is CASSLIPPGLAGVTGELFF. The DNA for the CDR3 is TGTGCCAGCAGCTTAATACCCCCAGGACTAGCGGGAGTCACCGGGGAGCTGTTTTTT.

The chain combines TRBV5-1 with TRBJ2-4; 13 bases align to TRBD2. This CDR3 is 16 amino acids long. CDR1 SGHRS and CDR2 YFSETQ come from the germline V gene. With 4 bases clipped from V and 5 bases from J, the junction kept 6 bases outside the gene matches. The CDR3 reads CASSRTSGSFQNIQYF. The CDR3 DNA is TGCGCCAGCAGCCGGACTAGCGGGAGTTTCCAAAACATTCAGTACTTC.